The 9 T cell receptor beta chains below were found in one sample sequenced in a study of cytomegalovirus exposure and HLA in healthy donors (dated 2017 in TCRdb). The receptor library was made with the immunoSEQ multiplex PCR assay. A mixture of 60 forward primers for TCR Vbeta segments and 13 reverse primers for TCR Jbeta segments was used in the multiplex PCR. What TCRdb holds here is the immuneACCESS table cut down to in-frame rearrangements. Part of the clones is not present; checked against another copy, under half of the missing clones reflect an unresolved V gene, and the others are unexplained. The sample table shows about 180,000 clones, and approximately 85% are seen once. Clones ranked in the top ten supply around 5% of the sample. Specimen: PBMCs. These receptors came from a girl aged 5 to 17 in good health and CMV-seropositive.

The CDR3 nucleotides read TGTGCCACCAGCAGTGGCGTTGGACTGAACAATGAGCAGTTCTTC. Amino acid sequence: CATSSGVGLNNEQFF. This chain connects TRBV15 to TRBJ2-1, with D perhaps matching TRBD2 (5 bases). The CDR3 loop spans 15 amino acids. CDR1 is LNHNV, CDR2 YYDKDF, per germline (reference sequence). Trimming took 3 bases from V and 5 from J, leaving 14 bases between them. The full variable domain, in which reference TRBV15 and TRBJ2-1 provide the parts outside the CDR3, is DAMVIQNPRYQVTQFGKPVTLSCSQTLNHNVMYWYQQKSSQAPKLLFHYYDKDFNNEADTPDNFQSRRPNTSFCFLDIRSPGLGDTAMYLCATSSGVGLNNEQFFGPGTRLTVL.

The rearrangement links TRBV11-2 to TRBJ2-1, with 8 bases matching TRBD1. CDR3 length equals 18 residues. Per the germline V gene, CDR1 is SGHAT and CDR2 is FQNNGV. Trimming removed 0 bases from V and 12 bases from J; junction bases left unmatched: 19. CDR3 protein: CASSLDQNRGRYSGGQFF. The CDR3 DNA sequence: TGTGCCAGCAGCTTAGATCAAAACAGGGGGAGGTATTCGGGTGGGCAGTTCTTC.

This clone was seen only a few times. The gene calls are TRBV29-1 and TRBJ2-3; 10 bases map to TRBD1. The CDR3 length is 15 residues. The V gene's germline CDR1 is SQVTM and CDR2 ANQGSEA. V dropped 7 bases and J dropped 4; count of bases not matched to a gene: 11. The CDR3 region is CSGRDRGFGADTQYF. The CDR3 bases are TGCAGCGGCCGGGACAGGGGCTTTGGGGCAGATACGCAGTATTTT.

This clone was counted a few times. V and J are TRBV9 and TRBJ2-5; the match to TRBD1 covers 9 bases. Per the germline V gene, CDR1 is SGDLS and CDR2 is YYNGEE. V was pared by 3 bases and J by 2 bases, with 8 bases of the junction left unmatched. The CDR3 contains 16 residues. The CDR3 loop is CASSADRGPHQETQYF. The CDR3 DNA reads TGTGCCAGCAGCGCGGACAGGGGTCCTCATCAAGAGACCCAGTACTTC.

The gene calls are TRBV4-1 and TRBJ2-3, with D possibly TRBD2 on 7 matching bases. The CDR3 consists of 16 residues. Trimming cost V 1 base and J 5 bases, with 16 bases left between them. The germline V gene has CDR1 MGHRA and CDR2 YSYEKL. CDR3 loop: CASSQGRGGGQDTQYF. For the CDR3, the DNA is TGCGCCAGCAGCCAAGGAAGGGGGGGCGGACAAGATACGCAGTATTTT.

This clone appeared a single time. V gene TRBV5-5 combines with J gene TRBJ2-2, with TRBD2 identical over 12 bases. Germline V CDR1 and CDR2: SGHKS, YYEKEE (reference sequence). Trimming at V came to 1 base and at J to 4 bases, leaving 5 bases not matched to a gene. The CDR3 spans 17 residues. Here the CDR3 DNA reads TGTGCCAGCAGCTTGCCACGGACTAGCGGGGCCACCGGGGAGCTGTTTTTT. It is translated as CASSLPRTSGATGELFF.

The rearrangement uses TRBV6-4 and TRBJ2-3; D call uncertain. Looked up from germline, CDR1 is MRHNA and CDR2 is SNTAGT. V was shortened by 5 bases and J by 4 bases, with 13 bases between the two germline ends. The CDR3 has 14 amino acids. This CDR3 is CASSSNIAADTQYF. CDR3 bases: TGTGCCAGCAGTTCTAACATTGCGGCAGATACGCAGTATTTT.

The genes are TRBV13 and TRBJ1-6, with unresolved D. Per the germline V gene, CDR1 is PRHDT and CDR2 is FYEKMQ (reference sequence). The CDR3 runs 14 residues. V was pared by 2 bases and J by 10 bases, with 12 bases between. The CDR3 loop reads CASSLQVEGSPLHF. The CDR3 region has the DNA TGTGCCAGCAGCTTACAAGTAGAGGGCTCACCCCTCCACTTT.

This chain connects TRBV29-1 to TRBJ2-7; a possible D gene is TRBD1 (6 bases). The length of the CDR3 is 17 residues. Germline CDR1 and CDR2: SQVTM and ANQGSEA. Trimming took 0 bases from V and 3 from J, leaving 21 bases between them. In nucleotides, the CDR3 is TGCAGCGTTGAAGAGAGGGTTCTGGAGACAGGTTGCTACGAGCAGTACTTC. Translating it yields CSVEERVLETGCYEQYF.